The rows below give T cell receptor beta chains drawn from one sample of a study of blood T cell repertoires in COVID-19. The repertoire was sequenced with immunoSEQ multiplex PCR; TCRdb's copy has only in-frame clones and lacks some. The top ten clones hold approximately 6.6% of a sample with around 69,000 clones, 86% of them seen once. What was sequenced was peripheral blood. The receptors derive from a man in his fifties or sixties with active COVID-19. CDR3s include the opening cysteine and the closing phenylalanine or tryptophan. Each record gives: V gene, D gene, clone size, J gene, CDR3 length, CDR3 DNA, CDR3 protein. D genes are given only for firm matches. The listing skips clone size in some rows; elsewhere it reads once, few, many or a size class.

>TRBV7-2|-|few|TRBJ1-1|16
TGTGCCAGCAGCCTAACCTACGCCAGGGATGACACTGAAGCTTTCTTT
CASSLTYARDDTEAFF
>TRBV9|TRBD2|-|TRBJ2-1|15
TGTGCCAGCAGCGTAGCGGGGGGCTCCTACAATGAGCAGTTCTTC
CASSVAGGSYNEQFF
>TRBV20-1|-|-|TRBJ1-1|11
TGCAGTGCTCCGAGGAACACTGAAGCTTTCTTT
CSAPRNTEAFF
>TRBV7-2|-|-|TRBJ1-4|14
TGTGCCAGCAGTTTGCAGGCAACTAATGAAAAACTGTTTTTT
CASSLQATNEKLFF
>TRBV4-1|-|-|TRBJ2-3|16
TGCGCCAGCAGCCAAGGGCCGCTAGCGAGCCCCGGGGCGCAGTATTTT
CASSQGPLASPGAQYF
>TRBV4-2|TRBD1|few|TRBJ1-2|15
TGTGCCAGCAGCCAGTCGGGACAGGGTAACTATGGCTACACCTTC
CASSQSGQGNYGYTF
>TRBV9|TRBD1|-|TRBJ2-4|16
TGTGCCAGCAGCCCGCACGGGACAGGGGGGATGGACATTCAGTACTTC
CASSPHGTGGMDIQYF
>TRBV19|TRBD1|once|TRBJ1-6|15
TGTGCCAGTAGCTCCGGGACAGTTCATAATTCACCCCTCCACTTT
CASSSGTVHNSPLHF
>TRBV2|TRBD1|-|TRBJ1-3|15
TGTGCCAGCAGTGAAGAACAGGGGGAGTGGAACACCATATATTTT
CASSEEQGEWNTIYF
>TRBV30|-|few|TRBJ1-2|14
TGTGCCTGGAGCCACGGCCGGGAGGGCCCAGGCTACACCTTC
CAWSHGREGPGYTF
>TRBV7-9|TRBD2|-|TRBJ2-5|14
TGTGCCAGCAGCCCAAGCGGGAGACAAGAGACCCAGTACTTC
CASSPSGRQETQYF
>TRBV6-5|-|-|TRBJ2-2|14
TGTGCCAGCAAGAAGAGAAGAAACACCGGGGAGCTGTTTTTT
CASKKRRNTGELFF
>TRBV10-3|TRBD1|-|TRBJ2-5|15
TGTGCCATCAGCCAAATCGGACAGGGCCAAGAGACCCAGTACTTC
CAISQIGQGQETQYF
>TRBV15|-|-|TRBJ2-1|17
TGTGCCACCAGCAGAGATAATACGCGGGGCCCAGCAAGGGTGCAGTTCTTC
CATSRDNTRGPARVQFF
>TRBV20-1|-|-|TRBJ1-5|11
TGCAGTGCTGGGGCCTCCCGGTCCCAGCATTTT
CSAGASRSQHF
>TRBV7-9|-|-|TRBJ1-2|14
TGTGCCAGCACCAGGGGCGACAGCTTTTATGGCTACACCTTC
CASTRGDSFYGYTF
>TRBV5-4|-|-|TRBJ2-3|15
TGTGCCAGCAGCTTGGGGGAGTGGGGCACAGATACGCAGTATTTT
CASSLGEWGTDTQYF
>TRBV5-1|-|-|TRBJ1-5|15
TGCGCCAGCAGCTTGGACGGACAGAGCAATCAGCCCCAGCATTTT
CASSLDGQSNQPQHF
>TRBV24-1|TRBD1|-|TRBJ1-5|17
TGTGCCACCAGTGGCGCCCGGGACAGACTAGGGAATCAGCCCCAGCATTTT
CATSGARDRLGNQPQHF
>TRBV18|TRBD1|-|TRBJ1-2|16
TGTGCCAGCTCACCTCTATTAGGACAGGGGGCGCGGGGCTACACCTTC
CASSPLLGQGARGYTF
>TRBV5-1|TRBD1|-|TRBJ1-1|17
TGCGCCAGCACCCTTGGAACAACAGGGGGCCAGGGAACTGAAGCTTTCTTT
CASTLGTTGGQGTEAFF
>TRBV6-6|-|few|TRBJ1-5|16
TGTGCCAGCAGTTACCGGCAGGCGGGGAGCAATCAGCCCCAGCATTTT
CASSYRQAGSNQPQHF
>TRBV5-8|TRBD1|-|TRBJ2-7|12
TGTGCCAGCGGACAGGAAGGGTACGAGCAGTACTTC
CASGQEGYEQYF
>TRBV15|-|-|TRBJ1-6|14
TGTGCCACCAGCAGAGAGCAGTATAATTCACCCCTCCACTTT
CATSREQYNSPLHF
>TRBV30|TRBD1|-|TRBJ1-4|16
TGTGCCTGGAGAGAAGGACAGGCTCCAACTAATGAAAAACTGTTTTTT
CAWREGQAPTNEKLFF
>TRBV5-5|-|once|TRBJ1-6|14
TGTGCCAGCAGACTGGCAGGTATGAATTCACCCCTCCACTTT
CASRLAGMNSPLHF
>TRBV19|TRBD1|once|TRBJ1-6|13
TGTGCCAGTAGTATAGGGGACAGGTTCGCCCTCCACTTT
CASSIGDRFALHF
>TRBV4-1|TRBD1|-|TRBJ1-5|15
TGCGCCAGCAGCCTGGGGACAGCTCTCAAACAGCCCCAGCATTTT
CASSLGTALKQPQHF
>TRBV5-1|TRBD2|-|TRBJ2-4|17
TGCGCCAGCAGCCTCGCGACTAGCGGGAGAGGTAAAAACATTCAGTACTTC
CASSLATSGRGKNIQYF